Listed below are T cell receptor beta chains from one sample, sequenced in a study of blood T cell repertoires in COVID-19. Using immunoSEQ multiplex PCR, the repertoire was profiled, and TCRdb retains in-frame clones only, with some absent. The data show about 120,000 clones, over 60% seen once. The sample consisted of peripheral blood. These receptors were taken from a human donor in a cohort sampled during active COVID-19. The CDR3 runs from the conserved cysteine through the conserved F or W. A D gene is named only where the DNA matches it firmly. Size tells how often a clone was seen (once, few, many) or the class of an expanded clone, and some rows leave it out.

v_gene	d_gene	j_gene	abundance	len	CDR3aa	CDR3nt
TRBV10-3	TRBD2	TRBJ2-5	-	15	CAISESASGGETQYF	TGTGCCATCAGTGAGTCCGCTAGCGGGGGTGAGACCCAGTACTTC
TRBV28	TRBD1	TRBJ1-5	-	15	CASSLRDSTNQPQHF	TGTGCCAGCAGTTTAAGGGACAGTACCAATCAGCCCCAGCATTTT
TRBV9	-	TRBJ2-7	-	13	CASSERPWFEQYF	TGTGCCAGCAGCGAGCGCCCCTGGTTTGAGCAGTACTTC
TRBV6-4	-	TRBJ1-1	-	15	CASSESGRLNTEAFF	TGTGCCAGCAGTGAGTCTGGCAGACTAAACACTGAAGCTTTCTTT
TRBV2	-	TRBJ2-7	-	15	CASSDSTGLNYEQYF	TGTGCCAGCAGTGATAGTACAGGGTTAAACTACGAGCAGTACTTC
TRBV5-6	-	TRBJ2-6	-	15	CASSRGSSGANVLTF	TGTGCCAGCAGCCGAGGGAGCTCTGGGGCCAACGTCCTGACTTTC
TRBV27	TRBD1	TRBJ2-7	once	13	CASRGQGPYEQYF	TGTGCCAGCAGGGGACAGGGACCCTACGAGCAGTACTTC
TRBV4-2	TRBD1	TRBJ1-4	-	18	CASSESRTGGATNEKLFF	TGTGCCAGCAGTGAATCAAGGACAGGGGGAGCAACTAATGAAAAACTGTTTTTT
TRBV3-1/TRBV3-2	TRBD2	TRBJ2-7	-	15	CASSHGTSGTYEQYF	TGTGCCAGCAGCCACGGGACTAGCGGGACCTACGAGCAGTACTTC
TRBV14	-	TRBJ2-7	-	11	CASSQGYEQYF	TGTGCCAGCAGTCAGGGGTACGAGCAGTACTTC
TRBV6-6	-	TRBJ1-4	-	16	CASSYSTATTNEKLFF	TGTGCCAGCAGTTACTCGACAGCCACAACTAATGAAAAACTGTTTTTT
TRBV19	-	TRBJ1-3	-	15	CASSLAGAAGNTIYF	TGTGCCAGTAGTCTGGCCGGAGCAGCTGGAAACACCATATATTTT
TRBV12-3/TRBV12-4	TRBD1	TRBJ2-7	few	13	CASRDRDSYEQYF	TGTGCCAGCAGGGACCGGGACAGCTACGAGCAGTACTTC
TRBV19	TRBD2	TRBJ2-1	-	14	CASSLTSGSYEQFF	TGTGCCAGTAGTCTGACTAGCGGGAGTTATGAGCAGTTCTTC
TRBV5-1	TRBD2	TRBJ2-5	-	20	CASSWSREPTSGVYQETQYF	TGCGCCAGCAGCTGGTCCAGGGAGCCCACTAGCGGGGTGTACCAAGAGACCCAGTACTTC
TRBV28	TRBD1	TRBJ1-2	few	13	CASSYRGNYGYTF	TGTGCCAGCAGCTACAGGGGTAACTATGGCTACACCTTC
TRBV28	-	TRBJ2-7	-	10	CASGAYEQYF	TGTGCCAGCGGGGCGTACGAGCAGTACTTC
TRBV10-1	TRBD1	TRBJ2-7	-	14	CASTQGQGRNEQYF	TGCGCCAGCACCCAGGGACAGGGTCGTAACGAGCAGTACTTC
TRBV27	TRBD2	TRBJ2-7	few	14	CASKGQIAGDEQYF	TGTGCCAGCAAGGGACAAATAGCGGGGGACGAGCAGTACTTC
TRBV27	-	TRBJ1-5	once	14	CASSKQGRNQPQHF	TGTGCCAGCAGTAAACAGGGTCGAAATCAGCCCCAGCATTTT
TRBV6-2/TRBV6-3	-	TRBJ1-4	few	15	CASSPPPRLEEKLFF	TGTGCCAGCAGCCCCCCCCCACGACTCGAAGAAAAACTGTTTTTT
TRBV25-1	TRBD1	TRBJ1-1	-	15	CASSERQGSNTEAFF	TGTGCCAGCAGTGAGCGACAGGGATCGAACACTGAAGCTTTCTTT
TRBV5-4	-	TRBJ1-2	once	15	CASSLEGGRGYGYTF	TGTGCCAGCAGCTTGGAGGGGGGGCGCGGCTATGGCTACACCTTC
TRBV12-5	-	TRBJ1-1	-	16	CASGLVRGAPNTEAFF	TGTGCTAGTGGTTTGGTACGTGGGGCCCCGAACACTGAAGCTTTCTTT
TRBV14	TRBD2	TRBJ2-5	-	15	CASSQASSGRGTQYF	TGTGCCAGCAGCCAAGCGTCTAGCGGGAGGGGGACCCAGTACTTC
TRBV29-1	-	TRBJ2-7	-	13	CSVEGRAPYEQYF	TGCAGCGTTGAGGGCAGGGCCCCCTACGAGCAGTACTTC
TRBV5-4	TRBD2	TRBJ2-1	-	16	CASRGTSAVHTNEQFF	TGTGCCAGCAGGGGGACTAGCGCCGTTCACACCAATGAGCAGTTCTTC
TRBV7-3	TRBD1	TRBJ1-6	once	14	CASSFTGANSPLHF	TGTGCCAGCAGCTTTACAGGGGCCAATTCACCCCTCCACTTT
TRBV19	-	TRBJ1-5	once	17	CASSGWTRSYSNQPQHF	TGTGCCAGTAGTGGTTGGACAAGATCTTATAGCAATCAGCCCCAGCATTTT
TRBV28	TRBD2	TRBJ2-7	once	16	CASTTMLAGGPYEQYF	TGTGCCAGCACCACAATGCTAGCGGGAGGGCCCTACGAGCAGTACTTC
TRBV29-1	TRBD1	TRBJ1-5	-	14	CSPLDRGVDQPQHF	TGCAGCCCCTTGGACAGGGGCGTCGATCAGCCCCAGCATTTT
TRBV7-6	-	TRBJ2-7	-	14	CASSPRVLLYEQYF	TGTGCCAGCAGCCCCCGGGTCCTTCTCTACGAGCAGTACTTC
TRBV6-5	TRBD2	TRBJ2-3	-	15	CASSSGGAFTDTQYF	TGTGCCAGCAGTTCGGGGGGGGCGTTCACAGATACGCAGTATTTT
TRBV5-1	-	TRBJ2-7	-	15	CASSQDGQTSYEQYF	TGCGCCAGCAGCCAAGACGGACAGACATCCTACGAGCAGTACTTC
TRBV12-3/TRBV12-4	-	TRBJ1-1	-	11	CASSLGQKAFF	TGTGCCAGCAGTTTAGGGCAGAAGGCTTTCTTT
TRBV4-1	TRBD1	TRBJ2-7	-	14	CASSQADRGYEQYF	TGCGCCAGCAGCCAAGCCGACAGGGGGTACGAGCAGTACTTC
TRBV19	TRBD1	TRBJ2-7	-	14	CASSIEQGSYEQYF	TGTGCCAGTAGTATAGAACAGGGGAGCTACGAGCAGTACTTC
TRBV6-5	-	TRBJ2-1	-	11	CASSTGNEQFF	TGTGCCAGCAGCACAGGGAATGAGCAGTTCTTC
TRBV3-1/TRBV3-2	TRBD1	TRBJ1-2	-	14	CASSQSIGGEGYTF	TGTGCCAGCAGCCAGAGTATAGGGGGCGAAGGCTACACCTTC
TRBV2	TRBD2	TRBJ2-3	few	17	CASSPGLAGAGSDTQYF	TGTGCCAGCAGTCCGGGACTAGCGGGGGCCGGATCAGATACGCAGTATTTT
TRBV5-6	TRBD2	TRBJ2-7	-	15	CASSWPPRTSDEQYF	TGTGCCAGCAGCTGGCCCCCCCGGACTAGCGACGAGCAGTACTTC
TRBV10-3	TRBD2	TRBJ2-7	-	13	CAIGGDYQAEQYF	TGTGCCATCGGTGGGGACTACCAAGCCGAGCAGTACTTC
TRBV11-3	TRBD2	TRBJ2-7	once	16	CASSAVMLAGNYEQYF	TGTGCCAGCAGCGCGGTGATGCTAGCGGGAAATTACGAGCAGTACTTC
TRBV19	-	TRBJ1-2	few	14	CASASSVENYGYTF	TGTGCCAGTGCTAGCAGTGTGGAGAACTATGGCTACACCTTC
TRBV30	-	TRBJ1-2	-	13	CACDRRANYGYTF	TGTGCCTGTGACAGGAGAGCTAACTATGGCTACACCTTC
TRBV14	TRBD1	TRBJ1-5	-	15	CASSQGQGINQPQHF	TGTGCCAGCAGCCAAGGACAGGGTATCAATCAGCCCCAGCATTTT
TRBV7-8	-	TRBJ1-2	-	13	CASSSRARFGYTF	TGTGCCAGCAGCTCCAGGGCAAGGTTTGGCTACACCTTC
TRBV5-4	TRBD1	TRBJ2-2	-	15	CASSGYRGSTGELFF	TGTGCCAGCAGCGGGTACAGGGGGAGCACCGGGGAGCTGTTTTTT
TRBV9	-	TRBJ1-1	-	13	CASSVGGRTEAFF	TGTGCCAGCAGCGTAGGAGGTAGAACTGAAGCTTTCTTT
TRBV27	-	TRBJ2-7	-	14	CASSFQDSPSEQYF	TGTGCCAGCAGTTTCCAGGACAGCCCCTCCGAGCAGTACTTC
TRBV19	TRBD1	TRBJ1-1	-	14	CASSTTGVSTEAFF	TGTGCCAGTAGTACGACAGGGGTAAGCACTGAAGCTTTCTTT
TRBV18	TRBD2	TRBJ2-7	-	15	CASSPRTSDSYEQYF	TGTGCCAGCTCACCCCGGACTAGCGACTCCTACGAGCAGTACTTC